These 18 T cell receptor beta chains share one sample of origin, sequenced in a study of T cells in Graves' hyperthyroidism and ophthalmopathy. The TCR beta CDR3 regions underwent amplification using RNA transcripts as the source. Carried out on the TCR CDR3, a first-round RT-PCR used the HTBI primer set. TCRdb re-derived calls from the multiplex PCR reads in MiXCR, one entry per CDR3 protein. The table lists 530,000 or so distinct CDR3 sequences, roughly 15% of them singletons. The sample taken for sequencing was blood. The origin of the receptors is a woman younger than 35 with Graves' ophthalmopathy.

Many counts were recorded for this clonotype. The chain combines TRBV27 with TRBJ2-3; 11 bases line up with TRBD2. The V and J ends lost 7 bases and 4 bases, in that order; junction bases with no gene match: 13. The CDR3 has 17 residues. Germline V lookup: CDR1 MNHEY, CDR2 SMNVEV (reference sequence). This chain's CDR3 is CASTGLAGGRAPDTQYF. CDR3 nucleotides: TGTGCCAGCACCGGGCTAGCGGGGGGCCGAGCCCCAGATACGCAGTATTTT.

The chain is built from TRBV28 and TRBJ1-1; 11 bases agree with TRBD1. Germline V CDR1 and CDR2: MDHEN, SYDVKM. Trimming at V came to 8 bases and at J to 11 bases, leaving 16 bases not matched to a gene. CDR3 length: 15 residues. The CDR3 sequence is CASASRDRGGLKAFF. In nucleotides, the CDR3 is TGTGCCAGCGCCTCCCGGGACAGGGGGGGATTGAAGGCTTTCTTT. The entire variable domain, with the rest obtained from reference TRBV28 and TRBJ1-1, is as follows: DVKVTQSSRYLVKRTGEKVFLECVQDMDHENMFWYRQDPGLGLRLIYFSYDVKMKEKGDIPEGYSVSREKKERFSLILESASTNQTSMYLCASASRDRGGLKAFFGQGTRLTVV.

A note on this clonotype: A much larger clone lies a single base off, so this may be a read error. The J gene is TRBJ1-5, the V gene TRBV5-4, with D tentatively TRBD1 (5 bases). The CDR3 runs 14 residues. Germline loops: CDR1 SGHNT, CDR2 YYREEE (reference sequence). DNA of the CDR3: TGTGCCATCAGCTTTCGGGGGGGGAATCAGCCCCAGCATTTT. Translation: CAISFRGGNQPQHF.

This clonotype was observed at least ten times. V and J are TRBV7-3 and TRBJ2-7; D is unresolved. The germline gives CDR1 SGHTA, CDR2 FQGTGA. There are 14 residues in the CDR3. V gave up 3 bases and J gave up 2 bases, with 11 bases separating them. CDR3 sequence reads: CASSLTPNPYEQYF. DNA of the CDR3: TGTGCCAGCAGCTTGACCCCAAACCCCTACGAGCAGTACTTC.

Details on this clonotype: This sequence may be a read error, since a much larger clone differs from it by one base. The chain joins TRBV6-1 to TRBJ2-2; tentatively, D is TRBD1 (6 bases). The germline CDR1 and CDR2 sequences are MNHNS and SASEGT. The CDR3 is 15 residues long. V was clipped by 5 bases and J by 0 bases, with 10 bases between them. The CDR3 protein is CASSRDTSNTGELFF. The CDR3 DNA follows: TGTGCCAGCAGTCGGGACACCTCGAACACCGGGGAGCTGTTTTTT.

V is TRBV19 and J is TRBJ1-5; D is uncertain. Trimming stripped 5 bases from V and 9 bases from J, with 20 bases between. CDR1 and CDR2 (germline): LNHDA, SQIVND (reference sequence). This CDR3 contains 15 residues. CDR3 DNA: TGTGCCAGTAGTCCCCCGGACGGGTTGAGGCGGCCCCAGCATTTT. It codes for CASSPPDGLRRPQHF.

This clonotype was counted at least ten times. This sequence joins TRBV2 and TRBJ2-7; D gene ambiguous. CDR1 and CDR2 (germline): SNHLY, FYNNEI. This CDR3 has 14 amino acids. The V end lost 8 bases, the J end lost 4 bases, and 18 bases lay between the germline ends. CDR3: CASCLSRISYEQYF. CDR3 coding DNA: TGTGCCAGCTGCCTTTCACGTATATCTTACGAGCAGTACTTC.

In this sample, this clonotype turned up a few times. This CDR3 reads CSVKDEQFF. The CDR3 DNA sequence: TGCAGCGTCAAAGATGAGCAGTTCTTC. V usage is TRBV29-1 and J usage is TRBJ2-1, with unresolved D. Between the trimmed V and J ends, which lost 6 bases and 8 bases, there was a span of 5 bases. CDR3 length: 9 amino acids. Germline CDR1 reads SQVTM; CDR2 reads ANQGSEA.

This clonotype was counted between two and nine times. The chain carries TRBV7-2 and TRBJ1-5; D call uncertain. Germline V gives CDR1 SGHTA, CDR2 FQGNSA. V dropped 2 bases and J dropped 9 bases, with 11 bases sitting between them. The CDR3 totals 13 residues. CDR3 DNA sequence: TGTGCCAGCAGCTTACGGGAGTTATGGCCCCAGCATTTT. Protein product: CASSLRELWPQHF.

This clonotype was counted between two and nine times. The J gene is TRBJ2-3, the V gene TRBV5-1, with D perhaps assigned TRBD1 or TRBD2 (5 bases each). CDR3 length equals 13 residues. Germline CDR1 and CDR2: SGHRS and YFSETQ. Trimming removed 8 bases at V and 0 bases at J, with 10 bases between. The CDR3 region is CASRGPSTDTQYF. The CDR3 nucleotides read TGCGCCAGTAGGGGACCTAGCACAGATACGCAGTATTTT.

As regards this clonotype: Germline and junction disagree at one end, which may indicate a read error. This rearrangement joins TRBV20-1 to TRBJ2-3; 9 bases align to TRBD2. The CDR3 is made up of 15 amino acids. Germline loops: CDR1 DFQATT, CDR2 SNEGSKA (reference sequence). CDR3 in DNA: TGCGGTGCAGAGACGGCTAGCGGGACCACAGATACGCAGTATTTT. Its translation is CGAETASGTTDTQYF.

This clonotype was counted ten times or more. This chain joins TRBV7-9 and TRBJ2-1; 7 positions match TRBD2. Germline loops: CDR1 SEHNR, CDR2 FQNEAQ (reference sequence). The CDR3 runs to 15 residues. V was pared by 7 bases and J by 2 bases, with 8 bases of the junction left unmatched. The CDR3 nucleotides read TGTGCCAGCACCCTCTCTAGCGGCGCCTACAATGAGCAGTTCTTC. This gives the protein CASTLSSGAYNEQFF.

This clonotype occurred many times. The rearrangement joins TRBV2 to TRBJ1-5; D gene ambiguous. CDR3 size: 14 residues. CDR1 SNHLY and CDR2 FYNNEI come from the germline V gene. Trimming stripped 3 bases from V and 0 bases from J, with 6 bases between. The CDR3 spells CASSDSDSNQPQHF. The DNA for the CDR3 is TGTGCCAGCAGTGACAGTGATAGCAATCAGCCCCAGCATTTT.

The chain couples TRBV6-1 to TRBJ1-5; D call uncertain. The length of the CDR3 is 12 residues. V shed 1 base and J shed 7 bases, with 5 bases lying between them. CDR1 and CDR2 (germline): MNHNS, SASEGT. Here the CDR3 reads CASSEGAQPQHF. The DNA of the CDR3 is TGTGCCAGCAGTGAAGGGGCCCAGCCCCAGCATTTT.

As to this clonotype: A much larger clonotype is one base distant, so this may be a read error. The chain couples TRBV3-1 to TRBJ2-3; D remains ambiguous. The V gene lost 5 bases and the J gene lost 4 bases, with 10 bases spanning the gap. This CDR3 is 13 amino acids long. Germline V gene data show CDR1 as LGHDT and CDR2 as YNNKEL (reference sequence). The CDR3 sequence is CASSSGPADTQYF. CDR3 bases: TGTGCCAGCAGCTCCGGGCCCGCAGATACGCAGTATTTT.

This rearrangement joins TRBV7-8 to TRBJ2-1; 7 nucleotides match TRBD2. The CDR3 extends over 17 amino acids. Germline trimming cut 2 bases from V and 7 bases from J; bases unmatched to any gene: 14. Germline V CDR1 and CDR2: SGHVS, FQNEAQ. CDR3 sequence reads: CASSLFMIGEGTNEQFF. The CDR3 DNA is TGTGCCAGCAGCTTATTTATGATCGGGGAGGGAACAAATGAGCAGTTCTTC.

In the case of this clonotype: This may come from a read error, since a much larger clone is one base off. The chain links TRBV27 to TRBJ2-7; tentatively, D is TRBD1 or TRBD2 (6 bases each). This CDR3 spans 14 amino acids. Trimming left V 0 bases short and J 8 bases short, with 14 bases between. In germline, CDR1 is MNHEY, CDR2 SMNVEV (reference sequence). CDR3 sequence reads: CASSLSTGGGKQYF. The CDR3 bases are TGTGCCAGCAGTTTATCGACCGGGGGCGGCAAGCAGTACTTC.

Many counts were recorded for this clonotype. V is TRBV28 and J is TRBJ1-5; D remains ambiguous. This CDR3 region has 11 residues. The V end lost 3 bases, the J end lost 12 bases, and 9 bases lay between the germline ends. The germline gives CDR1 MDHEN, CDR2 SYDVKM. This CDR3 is CASSFTGSQHF. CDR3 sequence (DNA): TGTGCCAGCAGTTTTACTGGAAGCCAGCATTTT.